This TCR beta chain was documented in a study of cytomegalovirus exposure and HLA in healthy donors. Study details: An early release of data contained 75 million to 90 million unique TCRs, which came from HLA-typed donors.

Study results and limitations: A few CMV-associated chains proved CMV antigen-specific in vitro. 150 to 200 TCR beta chains were listed as cytomegalovirus-associated.

This CDR3 has 14 residues. Trimming pared 1 base from V and 8 bases from J, leaving 12 bases between. Germline assignment: CDR1 SGHRS and CDR2 YFSETQ. On this clone itself: Its antigen is as yet unknown.

Use of 60 Vbeta and 13 Jbeta primers characterized the PCR. Only in-frame clones appear in the TCRdb table, and some are missing; sequencing was by immunoSEQ multiplex PCR. Of over 150,000 clones listed, 82% were seen once; the top ten hold more than 8%. The sample was PBMCs. The clonotype originates from a male donor in good health and CMV-seropositive. The chain is built from TRBV5-1 and TRBJ1-4; TRBD1 might be the D (5 bases). Here the CDR3 DNA reads TGCGCCAGCAGCTTGTCGGCGGGGGGGGAAAAACTGTTTTTT. The encoded protein is CASSLSAGGEKLFF.